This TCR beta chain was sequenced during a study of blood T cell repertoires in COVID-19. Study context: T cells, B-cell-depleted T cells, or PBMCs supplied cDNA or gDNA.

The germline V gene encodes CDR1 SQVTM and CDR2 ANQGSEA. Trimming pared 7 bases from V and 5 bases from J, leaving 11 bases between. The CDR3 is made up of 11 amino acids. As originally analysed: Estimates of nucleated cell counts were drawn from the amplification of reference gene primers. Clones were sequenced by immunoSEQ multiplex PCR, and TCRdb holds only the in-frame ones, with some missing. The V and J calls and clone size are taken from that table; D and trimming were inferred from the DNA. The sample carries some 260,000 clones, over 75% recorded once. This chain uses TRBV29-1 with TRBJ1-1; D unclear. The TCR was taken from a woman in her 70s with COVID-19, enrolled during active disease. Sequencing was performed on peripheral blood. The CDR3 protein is CSGGERTEAFF. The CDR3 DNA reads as TGCAGCGGCGGCGAGAGGACTGAAGCTTTCTTT.